The sequence of this T cell receptor beta chain was determined in a study of cytomegalovirus exposure and HLA in healthy donors. Use of 60 Vbeta and 13 Jbeta primers characterized the PCR. Only in-frame clones appear in the TCRdb table, and some are missing; sequencing was by immunoSEQ multiplex PCR. The sample shows about 160,000 clones, around three quarters of them seen only once. This clone was observed a single time. Its antigen is not known. Donors were ostensibly healthy at sampling, although undocumented immune exposures were probable. Per the germline V gene, CDR1 is SGHTA and CDR2 is FQGNSA. J lost 2 bases, V lost 4 bases, and 9 bases had no gene match. The CDR3 is made up of 16 amino acids. Notes on the study in general: Some TCR beta chains (roughly 160 of them) were listed as cytomegalovirus-associated.

The TCR sequence derives from a man aged 35 to 55 in good health and CMV-seropositive. The sample was PBMCs. The chain uses TRBV7-2 and TRBJ2-5, with 8 bases matching TRBD1. The CDR3 here is CASSSPGQVLQETQYF. In DNA, the CDR3 is TGTGCCAGCAGCTCCCCGGGACAGGTGCTACAAGAGACCCAGTACTTC.